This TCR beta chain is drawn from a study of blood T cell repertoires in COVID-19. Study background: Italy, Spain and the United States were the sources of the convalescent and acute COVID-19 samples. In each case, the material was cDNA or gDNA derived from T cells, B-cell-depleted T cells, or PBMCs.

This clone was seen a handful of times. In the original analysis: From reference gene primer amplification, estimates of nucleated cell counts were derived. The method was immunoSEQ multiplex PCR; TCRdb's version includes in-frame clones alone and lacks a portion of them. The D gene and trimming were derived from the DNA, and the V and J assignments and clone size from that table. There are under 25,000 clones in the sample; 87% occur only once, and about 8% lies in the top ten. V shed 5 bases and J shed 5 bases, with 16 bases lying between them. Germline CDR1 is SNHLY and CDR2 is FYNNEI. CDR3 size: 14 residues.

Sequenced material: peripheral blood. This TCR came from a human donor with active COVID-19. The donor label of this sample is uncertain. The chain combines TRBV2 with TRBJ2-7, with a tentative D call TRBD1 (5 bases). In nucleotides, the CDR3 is TGTGCCAGCAGTTTAGACAGATTTCTCCACGAGCAGTACTTC. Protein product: CASSLDRFLHEQYF.